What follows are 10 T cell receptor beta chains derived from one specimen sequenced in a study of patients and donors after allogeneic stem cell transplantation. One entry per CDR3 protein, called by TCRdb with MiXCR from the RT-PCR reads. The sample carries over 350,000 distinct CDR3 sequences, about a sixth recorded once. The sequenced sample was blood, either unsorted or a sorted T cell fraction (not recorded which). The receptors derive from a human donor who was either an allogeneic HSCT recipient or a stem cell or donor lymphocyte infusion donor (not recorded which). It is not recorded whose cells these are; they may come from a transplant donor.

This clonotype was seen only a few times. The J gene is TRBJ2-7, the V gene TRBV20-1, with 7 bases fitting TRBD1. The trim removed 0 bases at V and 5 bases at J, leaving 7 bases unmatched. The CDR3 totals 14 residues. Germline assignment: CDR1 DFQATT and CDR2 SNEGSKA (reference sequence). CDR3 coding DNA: TGCAGTGCTAGAGATCAGGGGGAGAGGAACGAGCAGTACTTC. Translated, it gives CSARDQGERNEQYF.

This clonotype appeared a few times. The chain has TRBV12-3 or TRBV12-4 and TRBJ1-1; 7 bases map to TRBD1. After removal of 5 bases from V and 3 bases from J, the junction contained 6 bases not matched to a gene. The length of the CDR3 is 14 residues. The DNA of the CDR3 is TGTGCCAGCAGTACGAGACAGGGATACACTGAAGCTTTCTTT. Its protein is CASSTRQGYTEAFF.

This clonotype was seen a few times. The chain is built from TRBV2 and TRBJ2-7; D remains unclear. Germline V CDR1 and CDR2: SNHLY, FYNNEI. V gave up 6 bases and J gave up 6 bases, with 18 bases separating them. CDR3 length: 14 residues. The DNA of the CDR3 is TGTGCCAGCAGCCAGTTCGTGGTCGGGCTCGAGCAGTACTTC. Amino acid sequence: CASSQFVVGLEQYF.

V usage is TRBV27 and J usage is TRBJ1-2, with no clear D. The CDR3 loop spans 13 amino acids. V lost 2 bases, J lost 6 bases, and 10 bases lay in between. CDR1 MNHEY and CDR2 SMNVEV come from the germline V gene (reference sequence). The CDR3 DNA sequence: TGTGCCAGCAGTTTAGAGGGCCGTCATGGCTACACCTTC. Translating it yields CASSLEGRHGYTF.

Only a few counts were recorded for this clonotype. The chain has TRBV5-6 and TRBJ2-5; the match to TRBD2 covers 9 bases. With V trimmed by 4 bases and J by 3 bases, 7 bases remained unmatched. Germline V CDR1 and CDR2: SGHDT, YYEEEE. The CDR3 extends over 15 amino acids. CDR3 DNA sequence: TGTGCCAGCAGCCTTAGCGGGAGAGGTGAAGAGACCCAGTACTTC. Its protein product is CASSLSGRGEETQYF.

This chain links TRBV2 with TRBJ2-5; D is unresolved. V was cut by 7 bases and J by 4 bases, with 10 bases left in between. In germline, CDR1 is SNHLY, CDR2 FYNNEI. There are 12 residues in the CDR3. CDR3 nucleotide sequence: TGTGCCAGCACTTGGTTAGGAGAGACCCAGTACTTC. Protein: CASTWLGETQYF.

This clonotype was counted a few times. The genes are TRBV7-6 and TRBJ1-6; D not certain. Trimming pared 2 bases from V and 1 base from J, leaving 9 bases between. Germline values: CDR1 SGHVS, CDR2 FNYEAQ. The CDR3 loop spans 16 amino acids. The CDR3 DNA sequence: TGTGCCAGCAGCTTAAGTCGCGGGTCCTATAATTCACCCCTCCACTTT. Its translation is CASSLSRGSYNSPLHF.

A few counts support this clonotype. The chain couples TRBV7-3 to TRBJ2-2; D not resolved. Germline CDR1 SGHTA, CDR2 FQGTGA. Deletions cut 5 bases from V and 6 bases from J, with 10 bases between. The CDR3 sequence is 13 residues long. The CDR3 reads CASSPDPPGELFF. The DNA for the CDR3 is TGTGCCAGCAGCCCCGATCCTCCCGGGGAGCTGTTTTTT.

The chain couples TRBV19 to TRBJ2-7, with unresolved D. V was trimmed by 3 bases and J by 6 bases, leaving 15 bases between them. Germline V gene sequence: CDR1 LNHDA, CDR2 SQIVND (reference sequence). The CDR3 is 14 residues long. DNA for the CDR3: TGTGCCAGTAGTATTGTGGGATCGGTTCGCGAGCAGTACTTC. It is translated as CASSIVGSVREQYF.

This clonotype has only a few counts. Here the CDR3 reads CASSKVGSWRSPLHF. Written as DNA, the CDR3 is TGTGCCAGCAGCAAAGTCGGCAGCTGGCGGTCACCCCTCCACTTT. The chain uses TRBV21-1 and TRBJ1-6. TRBV21-1 has pseudogene status. The CDR3 totals 15 residues.